This T cell receptor (beta chain) derives from a study of T cells in Graves' hyperthyroidism and ophthalmopathy. Germline V gene data show CDR1 as LNHNV and CDR2 as YYDKDF (reference sequence). Trimming removed 0 bases from V and 8 bases from J, with 10 bases in between. This CDR3 region has 13 residues. Amplification yielded TCR beta CDR3 regions, with RNA transcripts as the source. The TCR CDR3 first-round RT-PCR relied on the HTBI primer set. Each CDR3 protein gets one entry after TCRdb re-called the multiplex PCR reads with MiXCR. The sample carries about 590,000 distinct CDR3 sequences, about 15% recorded once. This clonotype was seen at least ten times.

This TCR derives from a woman aged 25 to 39 with Graves' hyperthyroidism. The sample consisted of blood. The rearrangement links TRBV15 to TRBJ1-1; D uncertain. CDR3: CATSREWTAEAFF. CDR3 DNA: TGTGCCACCAGCAGAGAATGGACTGCAGAAGCTTTCTTT.